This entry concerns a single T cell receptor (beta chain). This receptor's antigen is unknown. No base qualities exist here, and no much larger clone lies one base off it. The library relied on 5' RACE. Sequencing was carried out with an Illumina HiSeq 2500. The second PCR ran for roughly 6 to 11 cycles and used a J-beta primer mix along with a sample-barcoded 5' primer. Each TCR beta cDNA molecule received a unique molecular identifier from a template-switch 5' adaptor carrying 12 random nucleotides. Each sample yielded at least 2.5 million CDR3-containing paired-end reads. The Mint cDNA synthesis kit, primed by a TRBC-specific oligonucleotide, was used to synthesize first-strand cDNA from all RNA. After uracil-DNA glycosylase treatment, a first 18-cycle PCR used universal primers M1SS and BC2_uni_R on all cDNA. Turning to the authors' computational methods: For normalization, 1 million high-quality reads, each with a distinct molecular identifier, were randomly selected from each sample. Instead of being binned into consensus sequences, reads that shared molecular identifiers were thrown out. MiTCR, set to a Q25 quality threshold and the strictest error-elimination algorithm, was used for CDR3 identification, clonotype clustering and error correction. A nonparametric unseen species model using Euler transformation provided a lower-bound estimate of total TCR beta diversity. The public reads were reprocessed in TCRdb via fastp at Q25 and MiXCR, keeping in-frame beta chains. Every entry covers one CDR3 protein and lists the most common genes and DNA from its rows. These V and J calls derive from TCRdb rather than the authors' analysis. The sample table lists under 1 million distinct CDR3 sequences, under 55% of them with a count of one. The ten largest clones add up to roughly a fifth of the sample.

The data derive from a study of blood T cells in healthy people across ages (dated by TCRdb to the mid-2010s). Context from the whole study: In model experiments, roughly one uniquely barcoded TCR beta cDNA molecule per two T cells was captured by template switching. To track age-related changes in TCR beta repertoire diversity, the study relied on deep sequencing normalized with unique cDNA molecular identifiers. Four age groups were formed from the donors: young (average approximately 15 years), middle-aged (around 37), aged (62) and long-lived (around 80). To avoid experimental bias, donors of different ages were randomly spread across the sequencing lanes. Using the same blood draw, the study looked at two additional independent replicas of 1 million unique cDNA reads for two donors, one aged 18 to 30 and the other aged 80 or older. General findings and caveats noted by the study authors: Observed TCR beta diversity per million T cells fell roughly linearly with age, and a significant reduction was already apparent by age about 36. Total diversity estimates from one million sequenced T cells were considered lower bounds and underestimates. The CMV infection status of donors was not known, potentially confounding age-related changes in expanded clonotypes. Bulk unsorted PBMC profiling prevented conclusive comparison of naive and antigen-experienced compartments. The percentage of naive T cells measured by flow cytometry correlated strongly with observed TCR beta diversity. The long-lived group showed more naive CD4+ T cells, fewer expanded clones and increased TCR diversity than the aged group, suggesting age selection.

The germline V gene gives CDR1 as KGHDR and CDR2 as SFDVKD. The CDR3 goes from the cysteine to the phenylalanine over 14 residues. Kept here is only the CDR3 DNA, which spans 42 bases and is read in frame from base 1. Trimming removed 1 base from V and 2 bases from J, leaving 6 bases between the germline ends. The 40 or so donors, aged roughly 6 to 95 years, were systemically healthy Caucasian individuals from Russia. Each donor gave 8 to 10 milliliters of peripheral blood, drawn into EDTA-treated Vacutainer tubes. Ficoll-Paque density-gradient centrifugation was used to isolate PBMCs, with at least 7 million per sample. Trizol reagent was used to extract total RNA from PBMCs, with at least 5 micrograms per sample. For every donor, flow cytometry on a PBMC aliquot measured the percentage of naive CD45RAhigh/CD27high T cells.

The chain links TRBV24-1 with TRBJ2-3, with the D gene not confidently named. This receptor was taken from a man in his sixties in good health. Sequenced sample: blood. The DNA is TGTGCCACCAGTGATTTAGCCAACACAGATACGCAGTATTTT. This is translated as CATSDLANTDTQYF.